A selection of T cell receptor beta chains follows, all from one sample in a study of blood T cell repertoires in COVID-19. Profiling relied on immunoSEQ multiplex PCR, and the TCRdb table lists in-frame clones only, not all of them. The table shows about 160,000 clones, with 82% occurring only once. Sequenced sample: peripheral blood. All receptors come from a woman aged 40 to 50 with COVID-19, enrolled during active disease. Each CDR3 is given with its conserved first and last residue. D genes are given only for firm matches. Clone size is shown for a subset of rows, as once, few, many or a class of expanded clone.

v_call	clone_size	j_call	d_call	cdr3_nt	cdr3_aa
TRBV30	-	TRBJ1-1	TRBD1	TGTGCCTGGAACAGGGGAAGGTTCACTGAAGCTTTCTTT	CAWNRGRFTEAFF
TRBV23-1	-	TRBJ2-2	-	TGCGCCAGCAGTACCCGGGAACCGGGGGACGGGGAGCTGTTTTTT	CASSTREPGDGELFF
TRBV7-9	-	TRBJ1-6	TRBD1	TGTGCCAGCAGCGACTCGAGACAGGGAACCTATAATTCACCCCTCCACTTT	CASSDSRQGTYNSPLHF
TRBV24-1	-	TRBJ2-1	TRBD1	TGTGCCACCAGTCAGGGACAGGGGCCATACAATGAGCAGTTCTTC	CATSQGQGPYNEQFF
TRBV28	-	TRBJ2-7	-	TGTGCCGTTAGCCCTGGACTGAGGAAGTTGTTGCCCTCCTACGAGCAGTACTTC	CAVSPGLRKLLPSYEQYF
TRBV18	-	TRBJ2-7	-	TGTGCCAGCCGCCCTCCAAGCCAGGGTTACGAGCAGTACTTC	CASRPPSQGYEQYF
TRBV2	once	TRBJ2-4	TRBD1	TGTGCCAGCAGTGGACCAGGGGGTATTGCCAAAAACATTCAGTACTTC	CASSGPGGIAKNIQYF
TRBV27	-	TRBJ1-4	TRBD1	TGTGCCAGCAGTGTGGGACAGACAACTAATGAAAAACTGTTTTTT	CASSVGQTTNEKLFF
TRBV6-6	-	TRBJ1-2	-	TGTGCCAGCAGTTATGCGGGGTACGTCGACTATGGCTACACCTTC	CASSYAGYVDYGYTF
TRBV6-5	few	TRBJ2-1	TRBD1	TGTGCCAGCAGGTGGGACAGGGACTACAATGAGCAGTTCTTC	CASRWDRDYNEQFF
TRBV5-4	once	TRBJ2-7	-	TGTGCCAGCAGCTTGGTGGGGCACCTCTCCTACGAGCAGTACTTC	CASSLVGHLSYEQYF
TRBV28	-	TRBJ2-3	TRBD1	TGTGCCAGCAGCCCCACCTGGACAGGGGGCACAGATACGCAGTATTTT	CASSPTWTGGTDTQYF
TRBV10-1	few	TRBJ1-1	TRBD1	TGCGCCAGCAGACCCGGGACAGGGGATAGTGAAGCTTTCTTT	CASRPGTGDSEAFF
TRBV28	-	TRBJ1-1	TRBD1	TGTGCCAGTCGGACAGGGGGCTTTGGAGCTTTCTTT	CASRTGGFGAFF
TRBV2	-	TRBJ1-3	-	TGTGCCAGCATAAGGGGCCCTGGAAACACCATATATTTT	CASIRGPGNTIYF
TRBV27	-	TRBJ2-3	-	TGTGCCAGCAGTTTAAACAGGGTCACAGATACGCAGTATTTT	CASSLNRVTDTQYF
TRBV30	-	TRBJ2-1	TRBD2	TGTGCCCGCCGGGACTACGCTTACAATGAGCAGTTCTTC	CARRDYAYNEQFF
TRBV9	once	TRBJ2-2	TRBD2	TGTGCCAGCAGCCAGACTAGCGGGAGCTCCGGGGAGCTGTTTTTT	CASSQTSGSSGELFF
TRBV5-4	-	TRBJ2-2	TRBD2	TGTGCCAGCAGCCCACCGGGCGGGGGGGCAACCGGGGAGCTGTTTTTT	CASSPPGGGATGELFF